Below, 9 T cell receptor beta chains from the same sample are listed, as sequenced in a study of tumor and adjacent non-tumor tissue in lung cancer. RNA was extracted from bulk tissue without any cell sorting. TCRbeta libraries were built with three rounds of nested PCR, modified from ARM-PCR. One entry per CDR3 protein results from TCRdb running MiXCR on the multiplex PCR reads. The sample holds roughly 200,000 distinct CDR3 sequences, 70% to 75% seen once. Sequences were obtained from lung tumor tissue. These TCRs come from a man aged 55 to 70 with non-small cell lung cancer.

This clonotype was seen just once. With a much larger clone just one base away, this may be a read error. The rearrangement joins TRBV28 to TRBJ1-5; possibly TRBD1 for D (5 bases). Germline V gives CDR1 MDHEN, CDR2 SYDVKM. The CDR3 is 14 amino acids. The CDR3 loop is CASSLGTPNRPHHF. In DNA form, the CDR3 reads TGTGCCAGCAGTTTGGGGACCCCCAATCGGCCCCATCATTTT.

The chain uses TRBV6-5 and TRBJ2-5, with D possibly TRBD2 on 5 matching bases. CDR3 size: 15 residues. V was clipped by 2 bases and J by 2 bases, with 12 bases between them. In germline, CDR1 is MNHEY, CDR2 SVGAGI. This CDR3 is CASSYEGRQQETQYF. CDR3 nucleotide sequence: TGTGCCAGCAGTTACGAAGGGAGACAACAAGAGACCCAGTACTTC.

The rearrangement links TRBV20-1 to TRBJ2-7; 10 nucleotides align to TRBD1. Germline-derived CDR1 and CDR2 are DFQATT and SNEGSKA (reference sequence). This CDR3 contains 13 residues. CDR3 protein: CRVQDRGRVEQYF. The CDR3 coding sequence is TGCAGAGTGCAAGACAGGGGGCGCGTCGAGCAGTACTTC.

This clonotype was recorded a few times. The chain recombines TRBV5-6 with TRBJ2-7; weak D call: TRBD1 (6 bases). This CDR3 has 13 amino acids. Germline V gene data show CDR1 as SGHDT and CDR2 as YYEEEE. Trimming left V 2 bases short and J 3 bases short, with 9 bases between. This chain's CDR3 is CASSFWDNYEQYF. CDR3 bases: TGTGCCAGCAGCTTCTGGGACAACTACGAGCAGTACTTC.

Of note for this clonotype: An end of the junction does not agree with germline; a read error may underlie this. The J gene is TRBJ2-7, the V gene TRBV20-1; D may correspond to TRBD1 or TRBD2 (6 bases each). Germline CDR1 DFQATT, CDR2 SNEGSKA (reference sequence). The CDR3 loop spans 14 amino acids. This chain's CDR3 is CSATPAQGRHEQYF. As DNA, the CDR3 is TGCAGTGCTACACCGGCTCAGGGGAGGCACGAGCAGTATTTC.

This chain joins TRBV11-2 and TRBJ1-2; D is ambiguous. The V and J ends lost 9 bases and 6 bases respectively, with 14 bases between them. CDR1 is SGHAT, CDR2 FQNNGV, per germline. The CDR3 contains 12 residues. CDR3 in DNA: TGTGCCAGTCGTTATCGGGGAAATGGCTACACCTTC. This codes for CASRYRGNGYTF.

Points on this clonotype: A clone one base away is much larger, so this may be a read error. The chain combines TRBV12-3 or TRBV12-4 with TRBJ2-2, with 12 bases aligning to TRBD2. CDR3 size: 15 residues. CDR3 sequence (DNA): TGTGCCAGCAGCCTAGCGGGGGGGAACACCGGGGGGCTGTTTTTT. Its translation is CASSLAGGNTGGLFF.

Notes on this clonotype: This may be a read error, as it is one base from a much larger clone. The V call is TRBV12-5, the J call TRBJ2-3; 11 nucleotides agree with TRBD1. V lost 6 bases and J lost 7; bases outside the gene matches: 9. This CDR3 region has 15 residues. CDR1 LGHNT and CDR2 FRNRAP come from the germline V gene. CDR3 residues: CASGPGQGAIYTQYF. In DNA form, the CDR3 reads TGTGCTAGTGGCCCCGGACAGGGGGCCATATATACGCAGTATTTT.

The chain employs TRBV5-1 and TRBJ2-7; TRBD2 agrees at 10 bases. The CDR3 length is 14 residues. The germline gives CDR1 SGHRS, CDR2 YFSETQ. The trim removed 4 bases at V and 13 bases at J, leaving 14 bases unmatched. The CDR3 DNA reads as TGCGCCAGCAGCGAGATAGCGGGAGGCTACGAGCGCTACTTC. It encodes CASSEIAGGYERYF.